Listed here are 5 T cell receptor beta chains from one sample, sequenced in a study of blood T cells in healthy people across ages. A second roughly 6 to 12 cycle PCR used barcoded and J-beta primers. TCRdb re-called the 5' RACE reads through MiXCR, storing one row per CDR3 protein. The sample consists of hundreds of thousands of distinct CDR3 sequences, roughly 49% of them appearing once. Source material: blood. Source of these receptors: a woman in her fifties or sixties in good health.

This clonotype was counted between two and nine times. The chain has TRBV11-1 and TRBJ2-7, with D unclear. CDR3 length equals 14 residues. CDR1 SGHAT and CDR2 FQDESV come from the germline V gene (reference sequence). Between the trimmed V and J ends, which lost 3 bases and 1 base, there was a span of 10 bases. The CDR3 region is CASSFGRVSYEQYF. CDR3 in DNA: TGTGCCAGCAGCTTTGGACGCGTATCCTACGAGCAGTACTTC.

As concerns this clonotype: Since a much larger clone is just one base distant, this may be a read error. V is TRBV29-1 and J is TRBJ2-5; 8 nucleotides line up with TRBD2. This CDR3 region has 10 residues. Germline V CDR1 and CDR2: SQVTM, ANQGSEA. V lost 8 bases and J lost 11; bases outside the gene matches: 7. CDR3 sequence reads: CSTSGFEQYF. Written as DNA, the CDR3 is TGCAGCACTAGCGGATTTGAGCAGTACTTC.

This chain links TRBV29-1 with TRBJ1-2; D is ambiguous. The CDR3 runs to 15 residues. The V and J ends lost 4 bases and 2 bases respectively, with 17 bases between them. The germline CDR1 and CDR2 sequences are SQVTM and ANQGSEA. CDR3 sequence: CSVALGLTPNYGYTF. DNA of the CDR3: TGCAGCGTTGCTCTAGGGCTGACCCCAAACTATGGCTACACCTTC.

The J gene is TRBJ2-7, the V gene TRBV25-1; perhaps TRBD2 as D (5 bases). The germline gives CDR1 MGHDK, CDR2 SYGVNS. V lost 3 bases, J lost 2 bases, and 14 bases lay in between. The CDR3 covers 15 residues. The chain's CDR3 is CASSDISGSAYEQYF. As DNA, the CDR3 is TGTGCCAGCAGTGATATAAGCGGCAGTGCCTACGAGCAGTACTTC.

V and J are TRBV20-1 and TRBJ2-4, with D possibly matching TRBD1 (6 bases). This CDR3 is 15 amino acids long. Germline V gene lookup returns CDR1 DFQATT and CDR2 SNEGSKA (reference sequence). With 4 bases removed from V and 0 bases from J, the gap between germline ends came to 13 bases. DNA of the CDR3: TGCAGTGCTAAACGGACAGATCTAGCCAAAAACATTCAGTACTTC. Translating it yields CSAKRTDLAKNIQYF.